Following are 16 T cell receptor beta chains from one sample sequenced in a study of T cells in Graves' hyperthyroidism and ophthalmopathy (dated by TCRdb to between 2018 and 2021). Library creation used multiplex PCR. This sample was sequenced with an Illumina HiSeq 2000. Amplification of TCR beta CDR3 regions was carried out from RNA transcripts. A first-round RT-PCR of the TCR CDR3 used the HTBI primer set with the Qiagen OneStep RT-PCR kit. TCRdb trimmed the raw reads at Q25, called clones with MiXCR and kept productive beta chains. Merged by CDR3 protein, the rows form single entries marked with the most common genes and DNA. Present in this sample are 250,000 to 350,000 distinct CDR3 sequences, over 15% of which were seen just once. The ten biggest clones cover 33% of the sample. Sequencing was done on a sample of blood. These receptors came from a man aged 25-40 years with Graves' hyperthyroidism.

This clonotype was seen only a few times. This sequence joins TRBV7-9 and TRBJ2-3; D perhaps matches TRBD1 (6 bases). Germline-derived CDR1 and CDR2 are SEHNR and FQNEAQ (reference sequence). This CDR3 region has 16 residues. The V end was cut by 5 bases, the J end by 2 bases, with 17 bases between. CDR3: CASSLLGAGTTDTQYF. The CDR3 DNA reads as TGTGCCAGCAGCCTCCTGGGGGCCGGGACCACAGATACGCAGTATTTT. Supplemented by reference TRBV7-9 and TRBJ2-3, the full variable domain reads DTGVSQNPRHKITKRGQNVTFRCDPISEHNRLYWYRQTLGQGPEFLTYFQNEAQLEKSRLLSDRFSAERPKGSFSTLEIQRTEQGDSAMYLCASSLLGAGTTDTQYFGPGTRLTVL.

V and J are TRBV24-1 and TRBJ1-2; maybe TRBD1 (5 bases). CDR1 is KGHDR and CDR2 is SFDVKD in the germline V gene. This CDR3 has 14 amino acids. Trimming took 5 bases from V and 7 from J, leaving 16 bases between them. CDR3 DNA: TGTGCCACCAGTGCAGGGATTCACGGTCCTGGCTACACCTTC. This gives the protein CATSAGIHGPGYTF.

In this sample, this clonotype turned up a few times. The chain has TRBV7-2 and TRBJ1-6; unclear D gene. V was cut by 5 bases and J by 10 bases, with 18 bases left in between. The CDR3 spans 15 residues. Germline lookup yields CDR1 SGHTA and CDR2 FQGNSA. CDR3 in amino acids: CASSPRTGSGSPLHF. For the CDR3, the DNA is TGTGCCAGCAGCCCCCGGACGGGGAGTGGATCACCCCTCCACTTT. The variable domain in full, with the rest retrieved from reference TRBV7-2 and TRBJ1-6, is GAGVSQSPSNKVTEKGKDVELRCDPISGHTALYWYRQSLGQGLEFLIYFQGNSAPDKSGLPSDRFSAERTGGSVSTLTIQRTQQEDSAVYLCASSPRTGSGSPLHFGNGTRLTVT.

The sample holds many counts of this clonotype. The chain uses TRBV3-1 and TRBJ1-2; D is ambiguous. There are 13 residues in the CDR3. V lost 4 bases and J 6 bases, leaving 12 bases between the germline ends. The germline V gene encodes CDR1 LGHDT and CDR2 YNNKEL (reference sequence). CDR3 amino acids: CASSPFLQDGYTF. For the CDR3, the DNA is TGTGCCAGCAGCCCTTTCCTCCAGGATGGCTACACCTTC.

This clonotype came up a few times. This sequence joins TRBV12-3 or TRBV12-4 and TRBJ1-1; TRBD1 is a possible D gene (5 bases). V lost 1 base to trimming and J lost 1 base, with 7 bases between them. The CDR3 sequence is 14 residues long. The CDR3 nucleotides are TGTGCCAGCAGTTTAGAAGGGACGAACACTGAAGCTTTCTTT. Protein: CASSLEGTNTEAFF.

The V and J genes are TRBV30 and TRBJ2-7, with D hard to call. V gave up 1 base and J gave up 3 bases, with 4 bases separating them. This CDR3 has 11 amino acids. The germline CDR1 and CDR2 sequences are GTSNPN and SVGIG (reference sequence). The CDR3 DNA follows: TGTGCCTGGAGTGCTGTCTACGAGCAGTACTTC. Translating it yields CAWSAVYEQYF.

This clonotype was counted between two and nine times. CDR3 nucleotide sequence: TGTGCCAGCAGTTTCGGGGGCGACACCGGGGAGCTGTTTTTT. Translated: CASSFGGDTGELFF. The chain couples TRBV28 to TRBJ2-2; perhaps D is TRBD1 or TRBD2 (6 bases each). CDR1 is MDHEN and CDR2 is SYDVKM in the germline V gene. V lost 3 bases and J 3 bases, leaving 8 bases between the germline ends. The CDR3 length is 14 residues.

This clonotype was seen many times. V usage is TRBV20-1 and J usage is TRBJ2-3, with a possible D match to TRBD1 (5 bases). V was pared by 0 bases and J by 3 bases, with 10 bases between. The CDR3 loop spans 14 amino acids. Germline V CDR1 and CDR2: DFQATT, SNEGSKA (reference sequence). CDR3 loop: CSARDGADTDTQYF. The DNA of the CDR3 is TGCAGTGCTAGAGATGGGGCAGATACAGATACGCAGTATTTT.

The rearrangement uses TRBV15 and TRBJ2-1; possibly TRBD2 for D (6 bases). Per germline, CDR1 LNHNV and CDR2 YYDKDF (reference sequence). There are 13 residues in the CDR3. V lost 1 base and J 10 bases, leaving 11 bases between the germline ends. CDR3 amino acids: CATSRGVGGEQFF. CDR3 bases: TGTGCCACCAGCAGAGGGGTGGGAGGAGAGCAGTTCTTC. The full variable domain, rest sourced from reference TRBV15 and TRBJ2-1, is DAMVIQNPRYQVTQFGKPVTLSCSQTLNHNVMYWYQQKSSQAPKLLFHYYDKDFNNEADTPDNFQSRRPNTSFCFLDIRSPGLGDTAMYLCATSRGVGGEQFFGPGTRLTVL.

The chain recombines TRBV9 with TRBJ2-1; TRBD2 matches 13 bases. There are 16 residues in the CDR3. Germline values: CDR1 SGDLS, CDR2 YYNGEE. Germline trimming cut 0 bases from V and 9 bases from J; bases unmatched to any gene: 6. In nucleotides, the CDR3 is TGTGCCAGCAGCGTAGGGACTAGCGGGAGAATTGGTGAGCAGTTCTTC. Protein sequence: CASSVGTSGRIGEQFF.

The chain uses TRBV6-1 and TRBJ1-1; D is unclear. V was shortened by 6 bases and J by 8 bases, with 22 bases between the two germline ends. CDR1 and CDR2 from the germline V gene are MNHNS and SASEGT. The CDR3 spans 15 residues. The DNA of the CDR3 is TGTGCCAGCAGCCAAGTGGCCCGACCACAGTACGAAGCTTTCTTT. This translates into CASSQVARPQYEAFF.

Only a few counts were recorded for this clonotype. The DNA for the CDR3 is TGCAGCGTTACTAGCGGGACTTACAATGAGCAGTTCTTC. As protein: CSVTSGTYNEQFF. This sequence joins TRBV29-1 and TRBJ2-1, with TRBD2 identical over 10 bases. The CDR3 covers 13 residues. J lost 4 bases, V lost 5 bases, and 2 bases had no gene match. CDR1 is SQVTM and CDR2 is ANQGSEA in the germline V gene.

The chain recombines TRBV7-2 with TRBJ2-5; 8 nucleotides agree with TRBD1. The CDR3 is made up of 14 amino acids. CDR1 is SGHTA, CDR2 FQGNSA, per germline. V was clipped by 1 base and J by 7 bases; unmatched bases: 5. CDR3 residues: CASSLEDRGGTQYF. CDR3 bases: TGTGCCAGCAGCTTAGAAGACAGGGGTGGGACCCAGTACTTC.

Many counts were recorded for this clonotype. CDR3 sequence: CASSRRWTGGTDEKLFF. The CDR3 DNA follows: TGCGCCAGCAGCCGGAGGTGGACAGGGGGAACGGATGAAAAACTGTTTTTT. This sequence joins TRBV5-1 and TRBJ1-4; 10 bases match TRBD1. V dropped 4 bases and J dropped 6; count of bases not matched to a gene: 12. Germline CDR1 and CDR2: SGHRS and YFSETQ. The CDR3 spans 17 residues.

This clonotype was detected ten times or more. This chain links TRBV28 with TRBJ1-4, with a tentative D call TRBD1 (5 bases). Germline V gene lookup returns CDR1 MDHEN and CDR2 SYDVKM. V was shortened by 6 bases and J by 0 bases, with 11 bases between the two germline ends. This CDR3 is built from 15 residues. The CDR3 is CASRMTVATNEKLFF. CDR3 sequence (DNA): TGTGCCAGCAGGATGACAGTTGCAACTAATGAAAAACTGTTTTTT.

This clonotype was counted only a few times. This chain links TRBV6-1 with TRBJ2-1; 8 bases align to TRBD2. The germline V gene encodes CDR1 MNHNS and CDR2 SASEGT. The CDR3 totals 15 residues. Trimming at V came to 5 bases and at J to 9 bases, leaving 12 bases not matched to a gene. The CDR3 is CASSTGTRGGIEQFF. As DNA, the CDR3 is TGTGCCAGCAGTACAGGGACTAGGGGGGGTATTGAGCAGTTCTTC.